Below are 26 T cell receptor beta chains sequenced from a single sample in a study of spatial heterogeneity in lung cancer. Time point here: blood at routine non-recurrence follow-up after resection. TCRdb re-derived calls from the 5' RACE reads in MiXCR, one entry per CDR3 protein. The sample contains thousands of distinct CDR3 sequences, roughly three fifths of which appear only once. The input for sequencing was PBMCs, taken at follow-up. The source of these receptors is a male donor with early-stage non-small cell lung cancer.

Of note for this clonotype: This beta chain turned up in a library designed for alpha chains; as an off-target read, its abundance says little. This chain links TRBV7-2 with TRBJ2-5; 7 bases fit TRBD2. Germline loops: CDR1 SGHTA, CDR2 FQGNSA. The CDR3 is made up of 12 amino acids. J was trimmed by 13 bases and V by 4 bases; bases with no gene match: 9. CDR3 nucleotide sequence: TGTGCCAGCAGCTCTTTCGCGGGAGTTATGTACTTC. Protein sequence: CASSSFAGVMYF.

Regarding this clonotype: Since the library was made to target alpha chains, this beta chain is a stray read and its abundance is not meaningful. V usage is TRBV29-1 and J usage is TRBJ1-1; D is perhaps TRBD1 (5 bases). Germline V gives CDR1 SQVTM, CDR2 ANQGSEA. V was trimmed by 6 bases and J by 4 bases, leaving 12 bases between them. The CDR3 has 12 residues. CDR3 nucleotides: TGCAGCGTCGACCCAGACAGCACTGAAGCTTTCTTT. Translation: CSVDPDSTEAFF.

In this sample, this clonotype turned up a few times. This beta chain represents an off-target read in a library built for alpha chains; its size is of limited meaning. The rearrangement uses TRBV7-9 and TRBJ2-4, with TRBD2 as a possible D gene (5 bases). The CDR3 sequence is 11 residues long. Germline values: CDR1 SEHNR, CDR2 FQNEAQ (reference sequence). V lost 3 bases to trimming and J lost 15 bases, with 12 bases between them. CDR3 protein: CASSFGRQWYF. In DNA form, the CDR3 reads TGTGCCAGCAGCTTTGGGAGACAATGGTACTTC.

To note about this clonotype: This beta chain is off target for a library built for alpha chains, so its abundance means little. This chain uses TRBV11-2 with TRBJ2-1, with TRBD2 as a possible D gene (6 bases). Trimming left V 5 bases short and J 3 bases short, with 17 bases between. The germline V gene has CDR1 SGHAT and CDR2 FQNNGV. The length of the CDR3 is 16 residues. This CDR3 reads CASSGGYGNYYNEQFF. The CDR3 nucleotides read TGTGCCAGCAGCGGAGGGTACGGGAATTACTACAATGAGCAGTTCTTC.

In regard to this clonotype: For a library built for alpha chains, this beta chain is a stray read; little rests on its size. The chain carries TRBV6-2 or TRBV6-3 and TRBJ2-5; the match to TRBD2 covers 9 bases. V lost 2 bases, J lost 4 bases, and 5 bases stayed unmatched. The CDR3 spans 15 residues. Germline CDR1 and CDR2: MNHEY and SVGEGT. The CDR3 region is CASSYPLAGIETQYF. The CDR3 nucleotides read TGTGCCAGCAGTTACCCCCTAGCGGGGATAGAGACCCAGTACTTC.

A word on this clonotype: This beta chain appears as a stray read in a library generated for alpha chains; its size is not informative. The chain employs TRBV11-1 and TRBJ2-5; D may be TRBD2 (6 bases). Germline V gene lookup returns CDR1 SGHAT and CDR2 FQDESV (reference sequence). This CDR3 has 14 residues. With 4 bases removed from V and 5 bases from J, the gap between germline ends came to 14 bases. Here the CDR3 DNA reads TGTGCCAGCAGCTCGACCGGGAGTTCGGAGACCCAGTACTTC. This sequence encodes CASSSTGSSETQYF.

A note on this clonotype: This beta chain came through as a stray read in a library set up for alpha chains, and its size says little. The chain employs TRBV29-1 and TRBJ2-5, with 8 bases fitting TRBD2. The junction had 3 bases not matched to a gene; V was cut back by 2 bases and J by 7 bases. Germline V gene lookup returns CDR1 SQVTM and CDR2 ANQGSEA. CDR3 length: 12 amino acids. CDR3 DNA: TGCAGCGTTGAACGGGAGGGAGGGACCCAGTACTTC. The encoded protein is CSVEREGGTQYF.

This clonotype appeared a few times. This beta chain was picked up by a library intended for alpha chains and is off target, so its count carries little meaning. The genes are TRBV5-4 and TRBJ2-6; the D call may be TRBD1 or TRBD2 (6 bases each). This CDR3 has 17 residues. V lost 4 bases and J 1 base, leaving 15 bases between the germline ends. Germline CDR1 reads SGHNT; CDR2 reads YYREEE (reference sequence). This CDR3 is CASSPMRGGSGANVLTF. Written as DNA, the CDR3 is TGTGCCAGCAGCCCTATGCGAGGGGGGTCTGGGGCCAACGTCCTGACTTTC.

A remark on this clonotype: Little can be read into the size of this beta chain, an off-target read in a library designed for alpha chains. The rearrangement uses TRBV5-1 and TRBJ2-2, with D tentatively TRBD2 (5 bases). Germline V gene sequence: CDR1 SGHRS, CDR2 YFSETQ. Trimming removed 0 bases from V and 0 bases from J, with 9 bases in between. This CDR3 has 16 amino acids. In nucleotides, the CDR3 is TGCGCCAGCAGCTTGGGGCTAGCCTCGAACACCGGGGAGCTGTTTTTT. Translation gives CASSLGLASNTGELFF.

This clonotype was picked up a small number of times. This beta chain is an off-target read within a library intended for alpha chains, so its frequency means little. The chain carries TRBV4-3 and TRBJ2-5, with TRBD1 as a possible D gene (5 bases). CDR1 LGHNA and CDR2 YSLEER come from the germline V gene. The CDR3 is made up of 15 amino acids. V dropped 5 bases and J dropped 5 bases, with 18 bases sitting between them. The chain's CDR3 is CASSEARGLGETQYF. Written as DNA, the CDR3 is TGCGCCAGCAGCGAAGCTAGGGGCCTGGGCGAGACCCAGTACTTC.

In its sample, this clonotype was seen a few times. This beta chain is an unintended read in a library built for alpha chains; its size means little. The J gene is TRBJ2-1, the V gene TRBV14; TRBD2 might be the D (6 bases). V was clipped by 4 bases and J by 2 bases, with 18 bases between them. Germline CDR1 and CDR2: SGHDN and FVKESK. The CDR3 sequence is 17 residues long. Here the CDR3 DNA reads TGTGCCAGCAGCCGTTGGGCCGGGAGAGTCCCCTACAATGAGCAGTTCTTC. Amino acid sequence: CASSRWAGRVPYNEQFF.

As for this clonotype: Since the library was made to target alpha chains, this beta chain is a stray read and its abundance is not meaningful. The gene calls are TRBV7-9 and TRBJ2-7; 7 bases line up with TRBD1. The CDR3 is 14 amino acids. Germline V gives CDR1 SEHNR, CDR2 FQNEAQ (reference sequence). After removal of 3 bases from V and 3 bases from J, the junction contained 5 bases not matched to a gene. This chain's CDR3 is CASSFGGQSYEQYF. The CDR3, as DNA: TGTGCCAGCAGCTTTGGGGGACAGAGCTACGAGCAGTACTTC.

This clonotype was observed a single time. For a library built for alpha chains, this beta chain is a stray read; little rests on its size. This chain connects TRBV28 to TRBJ2-3; TRBD2 matches at 9 bases. With V trimmed by 7 bases and J by 3 bases, 5 bases remained unmatched. Germline V gene lookup returns CDR1 MDHEN and CDR2 SYDVKM. The CDR3 length is 14 residues. In DNA form, the CDR3 reads TGTGCCAGCACCCTTAGCGGGGGAACAGATACGCAGTATTTT. Its translation: CASTLSGGTDTQYF.

Of note for this clonotype: This beta chain appears as a stray read in a library generated for alpha chains; its size is not informative. The CDR3 DNA follows: TGTGCCAGCAGCTACCGGGACAAAAACACCGGGGAGCTGTTTTTT. Its translation: CASSYRDKNTGELFF. The V and J genes are TRBV7-9 and TRBJ2-2; D may be TRBD1 (6 bases). This CDR3 contains 15 residues. V was trimmed by 4 bases and J by 2 bases, leaving 11 bases between them. The V gene's germline CDR1 is SEHNR and CDR2 FQNEAQ (reference sequence).

This clonotype was seen once. This beta chain slipped into a library made for alpha chains as a stray read, so its size is not meaningful. The chain combines TRBV20-1 with TRBJ2-1; 7 bases line up with TRBD1. Germline lookup yields CDR1 DFQATT and CDR2 SNEGSKA (reference sequence). The CDR3 sequence is 13 residues long. The trim removed 5 bases at V and 6 bases at J, leaving 7 bases unmatched. CDR3 sequence: CSAAFDRANEQFF. CDR3 nucleotide sequence: TGCAGTGCTGCCTTCGACAGGGCCAATGAGCAGTTCTTC.

A word on this clonotype: The library was built for alpha chains, so this beta chain is an off-target read and its size means little. J is TRBJ2-1 and V is TRBV2, with D possibly TRBD2 on 6 matching bases. V was clipped by 6 bases and J by 8 bases, with 17 bases between them. The CDR3 has 14 amino acids. CDR1 is SNHLY and CDR2 is FYNNEI in the germline V gene. CDR3 region: CASRKEQGGDEQFF. The CDR3 DNA sequence: TGTGCCAGCAGAAAAGAGCAGGGAGGCGATGAGCAGTTCTTC.

As concerns this clonotype: This beta chain is an off-target read within a library intended for alpha chains, so its frequency means little. This chain links TRBV19 with TRBJ2-1; D gene unclear. CDR1 is LNHDA and CDR2 is SQIVND in the germline V gene (reference sequence). The CDR3 runs 14 residues. V lost 7 bases and J lost 0, with 10 bases in between. CDR3 loop: CASKSGRSYNEQFF. CDR3 in DNA: TGTGCCAGTAAGTCCGGCCGCTCCTACAATGAGCAGTTCTTC. Filled out from reference TRBV19 and TRBJ2-1, the complete variable domain reads DGGITQSPKYLFRKEGQNVTLSCEQNLNHDAMYWYRQDPGQGLRLIYYSQIVNDFQKGDIAEGYSVSREKKESFPLTVTSAQKNPTAFYLCASKSGRSYNEQFFGPGTRLTVL.

As to this clonotype: This beta chain is a stray read from a library made for alpha chains; its abundance is not meaningful. The V call is TRBV28, the J call TRBJ1-4; unclear D gene. CDR3 length: 12 residues. Trimming removed 5 bases from V and 7 bases from J, with 8 bases in between. CDR1 MDHEN and CDR2 SYDVKM come from the germline V gene. CDR3 nucleotide sequence: TGTGCCAGCAGTGGGATAGGTGAAAAACTGTTTTTT. Translating gives CASSGIGEKLFF.

As concerns this clonotype: A library prepared for alpha chains yielded this beta chain as an off-target read; its size is of little meaning. The chain has TRBV5-1 and TRBJ2-3; D perhaps matches TRBD1 (6 bases). The ends were cut back, 4 bases at V and 2 bases at J, with 14 bases in the middle. CDR3 size: 15 residues. Germline V gives CDR1 SGHRS, CDR2 YFSETQ. CDR3 coding DNA: TGCGCCAGCAGCATCTCGACAGGACTCACAGATACGCAGTATTTT. Its protein product is CASSISTGLTDTQYF.

Comment on this clonotype: This beta chain was picked up by a library intended for alpha chains and is off target, so its count carries little meaning. The rearrangement links TRBV11-2 to TRBJ2-7; 9 nucleotides align to TRBD1. The CDR3 covers 20 residues. Germline V lookup: CDR1 SGHAT, CDR2 FQNNGV. The ends lost 3 bases at V and 4 bases at J; junction bases unmatched: 22. CDR3 DNA sequence: TGTGCCAGCAGCTTCTTTCCCTCGTCAAGAACCGGGACAGGGAGTTACGAGCAGTACTTC. This gives the protein CASSFFPSSRTGTGSYEQYF.

Comment on this clonotype: This beta chain lies outside the target of a library built for alpha chains; its clone size means little. The V gene is TRBV3-1, the J gene TRBJ2-1; 10 positions match TRBD2. Germline values: CDR1 LGHDT, CDR2 YNNKEL (reference sequence). V shed 0 bases and J 8 bases; nucleotides not matched to a gene: 4. The CDR3 extends over 15 amino acids. The CDR3 region is CASSQEAGGPYEQFF. For the CDR3, the DNA is TGTGCCAGCAGCCAAGAAGCGGGGGGGCCGTATGAGCAGTTCTTC.

Turning to this clonotype: Because the library targeted alpha chains, this beta chain is an off-target read whose size means little. The J gene is TRBJ2-1, the V gene TRBV28; D gene ambiguous. The CDR3 length is 15 residues. Germline V lookup: CDR1 MDHEN, CDR2 SYDVKM. V shed 6 bases and J shed 2 bases, with 14 bases lying between them. Here the CDR3 reads CASSRFPKTYNEQFF. The CDR3 coding sequence is TGTGCCAGCAGCCGTTTCCCCAAGACCTACAATGAGCAGTTCTTC.

On this clonotype itself: Because the library targeted alpha chains, this beta chain is an off-target read whose size means little. The chain has TRBV7-3 and TRBJ2-2; D gene uncertain. Germline V lookup: CDR1 SGHTA, CDR2 FQGTGA. The CDR3 is 13 residues long. Trimming took 4 bases from V and 2 from J, leaving 5 bases between them. DNA for the CDR3: TGTGCCAGCAGCTCATCAAACACCGGGGAGCTGTTTTTT. Its protein product is CASSSSNTGELFF.

Notes on this clonotype: The library was built for alpha chains, so this beta chain is an off-target read and its size means little. The rearrangement uses TRBV6-6 and TRBJ1-2; 7 bases match TRBD1. Germline assignment: CDR1 MNHNY and CDR2 SVGAGI (reference sequence). J lost 3 bases, V lost 6 bases, and 4 bases had no gene match. The CDR3 has 13 amino acids. The CDR3 loop reads CASRRDRYYGYTF. CDR3 nucleotide sequence: TGTGCCAGCAGGAGGGACAGATACTATGGCTACACCTTC.

A note on this clonotype: A library made for alpha chains picked up this beta chain off target, so its size means little. The rearrangement joins TRBV2 to TRBJ2-2; tentatively, D is TRBD2 (6 bases). The CDR3 is made up of 15 amino acids. Germline-derived CDR1 and CDR2 are SNHLY and FYNNEI. V lost 6 bases to trimming and J lost 0 bases, with 11 bases between them. The CDR3 loop reads CASRTRVTNTGELFF. The CDR3 region has the DNA TGTGCCAGCAGGACTAGGGTTACGAACACCGGGGAGCTGTTTTTT.

This clonotype was observed a single time. This beta chain represents an off-target read in a library built for alpha chains; its size is of limited meaning. The gene calls are TRBV7-8 and TRBJ2-5; 9 nucleotides agree with TRBD2. The CDR3 contains 17 residues. Germline CDR1 reads SGHVS; CDR2 reads FQNEAQ. The V segment lost 6 bases and the J segment 4 bases; nucleotides outside the gene matches: 15. DNA of the CDR3: TGTGCCAGCAGGAAGAGCGCAGGGCTAGCGGGACGAGAGACCCAGTACTTC. Translation: CASRKSAGLAGRETQYF.